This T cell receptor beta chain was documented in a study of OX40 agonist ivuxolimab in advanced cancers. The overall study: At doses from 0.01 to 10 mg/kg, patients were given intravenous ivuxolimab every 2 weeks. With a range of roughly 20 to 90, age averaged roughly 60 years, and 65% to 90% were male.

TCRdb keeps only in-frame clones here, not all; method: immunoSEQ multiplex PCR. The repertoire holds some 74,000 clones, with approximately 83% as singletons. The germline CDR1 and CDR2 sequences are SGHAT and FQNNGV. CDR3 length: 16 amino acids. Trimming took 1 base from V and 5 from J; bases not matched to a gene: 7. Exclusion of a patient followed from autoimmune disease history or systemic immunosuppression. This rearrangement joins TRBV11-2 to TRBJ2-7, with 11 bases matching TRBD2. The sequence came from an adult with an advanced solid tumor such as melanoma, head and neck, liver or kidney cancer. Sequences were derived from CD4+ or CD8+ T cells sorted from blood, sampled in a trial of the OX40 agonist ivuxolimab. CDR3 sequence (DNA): TGTGCCAGCAGCTTAGGAACTAGCGGGAGAATCGACGAGCAGTACTTC. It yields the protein CASSLGTSGRIDEQYF.